This T cell receptor beta chain appears in the sequencing data of a study of T-cell reconstitution after alpha-beta-depleted transplantation in children. Ten or more counts support this clonotype. Its antigen is unknown. The TCRbeta library incorporated unique molecular identifiers. TCRdb fed the PCR reads into MiXCR, producing one record per CDR3 protein. This sample has approximately 70,000 distinct CDR3 sequences; approximately 5% occur once, and the top ten carry approximately 17%. Study results and limitations: There were reportedly several hundred expanded graft clones from which alpha-beta T cells came about two months after transplant.

The starting material was PBMCs, mostly from graft donor cells, obtained 180 days after TCRalphabeta/CD19-depleted stem cell transplant. The TCR was taken from a boy younger than two who had a stem cell transplant for acute myeloid leukemia, so the T cells may come from the graft donor.

The CDR3 nucleotides are TGTGCCAGCAGCTCGGGGGGCGCGGGATGGGGCTACACCTTC. The encoded protein is CASSSGGAGWGYTF. The rearrangement joins TRBV7-2 to TRBJ1-2; a possible D gene is TRBD1 (6 bases). This CDR3 region has 14 residues. CDR1 and CDR2 (germline): SGHTA, FQGNSA. V was clipped by 4 bases and J by 8 bases, with 17 bases between them.